This T cell receptor (beta chain) was found in a study of T cell responses to AZD1222 COVID-19 vaccine. General observations from the study: Researchers report vaccine-associated CD4 TCRs spanning spike, with dominance at 160-218 and 743-854.

Clones were sequenced by immunoSEQ multiplex PCR, and TCRdb holds only the in-frame ones, with some missing. Seen here are more than 150,000 clones, just over 90% observed once, and the top ten hold 0.95% to 1%. CDR3 length: 15 amino acids. Germline V CDR1 and CDR2: LNHDA, SQIVND (reference sequence). Unmatched junction bases numbered 9, after V lost 7 bases and J lost 5 bases. Regarding this clone: The antigen is undetermined.

This specimen consisted of peripheral blood, obtained on day 0 of AZD1222 vaccination. The sequence was obtained from an adult in good health. This chain connects TRBV19 to TRBJ2-5, with TRBD2 matching over 11 bases. The CDR3 DNA is TGTGCCAGTACCCTGACTAGCGGGACGGGCGAGACCCAGTACTTC. Translating gives CASTLTSGTGETQYF.